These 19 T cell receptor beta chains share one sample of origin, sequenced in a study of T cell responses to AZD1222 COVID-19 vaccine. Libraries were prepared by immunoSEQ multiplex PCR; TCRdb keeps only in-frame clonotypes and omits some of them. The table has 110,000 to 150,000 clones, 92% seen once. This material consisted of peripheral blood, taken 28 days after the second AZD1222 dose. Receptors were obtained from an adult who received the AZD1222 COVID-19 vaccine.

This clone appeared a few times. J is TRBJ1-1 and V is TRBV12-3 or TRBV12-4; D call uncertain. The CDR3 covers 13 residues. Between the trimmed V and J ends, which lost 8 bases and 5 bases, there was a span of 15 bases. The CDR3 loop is CASANGGRTEAFF. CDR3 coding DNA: TGTGCCAGCGCGAACGGAGGGAGGACTGAAGCTTTCTTT.

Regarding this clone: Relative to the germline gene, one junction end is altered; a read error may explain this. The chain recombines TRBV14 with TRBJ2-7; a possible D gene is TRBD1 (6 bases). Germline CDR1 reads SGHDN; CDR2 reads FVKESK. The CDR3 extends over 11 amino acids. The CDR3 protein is CASSQGQVQNF. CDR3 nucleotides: TGTGCCAGCAGCCAAGGACAGGTCCAAAACTTC.

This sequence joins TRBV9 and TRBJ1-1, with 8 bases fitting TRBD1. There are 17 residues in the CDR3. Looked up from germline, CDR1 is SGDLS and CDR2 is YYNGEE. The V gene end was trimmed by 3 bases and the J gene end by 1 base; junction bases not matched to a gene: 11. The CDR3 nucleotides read TGTGCCAGCAGCGATTCGACAGGGGTGGTTGCGAACACTGAAGCTTTCTTT. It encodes CASSDSTGVVANTEAFF.

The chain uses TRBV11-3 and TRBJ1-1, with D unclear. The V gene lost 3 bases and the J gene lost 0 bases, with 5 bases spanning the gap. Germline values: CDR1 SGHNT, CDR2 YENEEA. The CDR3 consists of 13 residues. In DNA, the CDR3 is TGTGCCAGCAGCTTCCAAATGAACACTGAAGCTTTCTTT. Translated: CASSFQMNTEAFF.

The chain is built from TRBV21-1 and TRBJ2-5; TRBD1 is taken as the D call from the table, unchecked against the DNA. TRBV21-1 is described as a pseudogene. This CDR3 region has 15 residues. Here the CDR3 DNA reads TGTGCCAGCACCACAGGGGGAGAACTCCGTGAGACCCAGTACTTC. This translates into CASTTGGELRETQYF.

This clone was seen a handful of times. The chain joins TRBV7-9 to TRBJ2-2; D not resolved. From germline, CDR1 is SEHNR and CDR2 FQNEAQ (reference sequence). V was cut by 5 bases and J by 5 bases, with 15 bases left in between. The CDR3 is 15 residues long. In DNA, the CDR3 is TGTGCCAGCAGCCCGAGTAATTCGGGTACCGGGGAGCTGTTTTTT. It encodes CASSPSNSGTGELFF.

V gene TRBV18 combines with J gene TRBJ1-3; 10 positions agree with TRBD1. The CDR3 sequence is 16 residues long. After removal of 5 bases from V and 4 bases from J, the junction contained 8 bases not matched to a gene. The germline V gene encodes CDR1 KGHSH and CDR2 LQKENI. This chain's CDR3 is CASSSGPGQGGNTIYF. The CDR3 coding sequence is TGTGCCAGCTCATCGGGTCCGGGACAGGGGGGAAACACCATATATTTT. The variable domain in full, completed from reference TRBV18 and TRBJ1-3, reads NAGVMQNPRHLVRRRGQEARLRCSPMKGHSHVYWYRQLPEEGLKFMVYLQKENIIDESGMPKERFSAEFPKEGPSILRIQQVVRGDSAAYFCASSSGPGQGGNTIYFGEGSWLTVV.

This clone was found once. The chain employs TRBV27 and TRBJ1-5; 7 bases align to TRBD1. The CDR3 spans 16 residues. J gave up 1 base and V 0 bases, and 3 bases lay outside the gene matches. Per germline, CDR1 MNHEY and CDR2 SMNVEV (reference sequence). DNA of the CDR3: TGTGCCAGCAGTTTATCGGGGACAGAGAGCAATCAGCCCCAGCATTTT. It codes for CASSLSGTESNQPQHF.

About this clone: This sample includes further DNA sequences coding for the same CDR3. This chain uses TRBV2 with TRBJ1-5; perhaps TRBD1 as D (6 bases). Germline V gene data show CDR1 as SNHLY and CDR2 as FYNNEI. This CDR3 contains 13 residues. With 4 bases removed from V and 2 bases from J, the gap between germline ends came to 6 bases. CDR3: CASSGQGNQPQHF. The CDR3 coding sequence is TGTGCCAGCAGTGGACAGGGCAATCAGCCCCAGCATTTT.

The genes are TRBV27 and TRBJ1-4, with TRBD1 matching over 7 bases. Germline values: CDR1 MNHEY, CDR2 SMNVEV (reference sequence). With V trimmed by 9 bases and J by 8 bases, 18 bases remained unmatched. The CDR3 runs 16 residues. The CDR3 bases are TGTGCCAGGGTACACAGGGGTTGTGGTCGTGAGGAAAAACTGTTTTTT. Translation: CARVHRGCGREEKLFF.

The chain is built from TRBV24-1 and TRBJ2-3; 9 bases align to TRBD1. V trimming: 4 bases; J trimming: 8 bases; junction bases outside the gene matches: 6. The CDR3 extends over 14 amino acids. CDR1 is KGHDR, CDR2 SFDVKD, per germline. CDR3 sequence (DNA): TGTGCCACCAGTGAGGCTGGACAGGGGACTACGCAGTATTTT. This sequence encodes CATSEAGQGTTQYF.

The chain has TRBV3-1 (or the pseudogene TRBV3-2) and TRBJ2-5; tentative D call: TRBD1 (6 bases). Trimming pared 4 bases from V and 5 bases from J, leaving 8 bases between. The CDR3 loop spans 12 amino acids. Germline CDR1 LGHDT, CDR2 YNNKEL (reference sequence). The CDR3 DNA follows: TGTGCCAGCAGCCTTAGGGGGGAGACCCAGTACTTC. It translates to CASSLRGETQYF.

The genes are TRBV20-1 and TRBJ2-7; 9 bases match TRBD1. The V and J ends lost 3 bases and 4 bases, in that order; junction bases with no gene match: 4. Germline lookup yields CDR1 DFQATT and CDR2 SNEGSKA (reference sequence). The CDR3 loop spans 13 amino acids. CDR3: CSASRQGVYEQYF. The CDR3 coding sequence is TGCAGTGCTAGTCGACAGGGGGTATACGAGCAGTACTTC.

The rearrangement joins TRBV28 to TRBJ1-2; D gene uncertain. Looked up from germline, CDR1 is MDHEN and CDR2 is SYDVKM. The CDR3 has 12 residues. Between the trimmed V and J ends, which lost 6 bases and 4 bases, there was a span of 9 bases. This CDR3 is CASRGPSYGYTF. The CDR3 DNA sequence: TGTGCCAGCAGGGGCCCTAGCTATGGCTACACCTTC.

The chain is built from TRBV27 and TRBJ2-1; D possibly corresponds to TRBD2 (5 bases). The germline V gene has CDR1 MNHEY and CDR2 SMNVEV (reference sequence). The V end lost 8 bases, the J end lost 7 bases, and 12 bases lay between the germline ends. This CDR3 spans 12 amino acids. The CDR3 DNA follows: TGTGCCAGCGGGCCTCGGGATAATGAGCAGTTCTTC. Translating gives CASGPRDNEQFF.

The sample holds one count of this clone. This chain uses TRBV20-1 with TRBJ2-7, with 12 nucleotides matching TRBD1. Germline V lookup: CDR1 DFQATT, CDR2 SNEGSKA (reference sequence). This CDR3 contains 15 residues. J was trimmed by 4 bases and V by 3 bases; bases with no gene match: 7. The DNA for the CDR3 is TGCAGTGCTAGTCAGGGGACAGGGGGCGGTTACGAGCAGTACTTC. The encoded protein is CSASQGTGGGYEQYF.

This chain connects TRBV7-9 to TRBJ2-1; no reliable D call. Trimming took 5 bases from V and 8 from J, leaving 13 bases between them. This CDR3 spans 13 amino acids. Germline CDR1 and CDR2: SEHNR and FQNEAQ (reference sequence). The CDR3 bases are TGTGCCAGCAGCCGGCCCCCCGAAGATGAGCAGTTCTTC. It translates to CASSRPPEDEQFF.

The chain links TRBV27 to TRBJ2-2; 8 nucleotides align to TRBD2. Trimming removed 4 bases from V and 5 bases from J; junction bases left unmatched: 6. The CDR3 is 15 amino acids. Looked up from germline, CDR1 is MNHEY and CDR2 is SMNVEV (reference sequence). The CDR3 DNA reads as TGTGCCAGCAGTTCCCTAGGCGGGAGGACCGGGGAGCTGTTTTTT. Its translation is CASSSLGGRTGELFF.

This CDR3 is CASSQEKSQRREQFF. The CDR3 DNA reads as TGTGCCAGCAGCCAAGAGAAGAGTCAGCGTCGCGAGCAGTTCTTC. The chain employs TRBV4-2 and TRBJ2-1; D not certain. This CDR3 comprises 15 residues. V lost 0 bases and J 10 bases, leaving 16 bases between the germline ends. Germline CDR1 LGHNA, CDR2 YNFKEQ.